The source of this T cell receptor (beta chain) is a study of T cells of healthy individuals. TCRdb itself ran the 5' RACE reads through MiXCR, one entry per CDR3 protein. The repertoire holds roughly 87,000 distinct CDR3 sequences, with 17% as singletons. CDR3 length: 16 amino acids. Trimming shortened V by 5 bases and J by 5 bases, and 19 bases separated the two germline ends. This receptor was obtained from a human donor in good health. This chain links TRBV12-3 or TRBV12-4 with TRBJ1-5, with D possibly being TRBD1 (6 bases). The CDR3 spells CASSLTWTVQDQPQHF. DNA for the CDR3: TGTGCCAGCAGTCTTACGTGGACAGTTCAGGATCAGCCCCAGCATTTT.